This TCR beta chain was obtained from a study of cytomegalovirus exposure and HLA in healthy donors. Background on the study: Around 190 million T cells yielded 100 million to 130 million unique TCR beta sequences, as an earlier analysis found.

In the PCR, 60 Vbeta and 13 Jbeta primers were used. Sequencing used immunoSEQ multiplex PCR; TCRdb keeps in-frame clones, though not all of them. This sample has about 84,000 clones; roughly 73% occur once, and the top ten carry nearly 2.5%. Between the trimmed V and J ends, which lost 0 bases and 1 base, there was a span of 7 bases. This CDR3 has 15 amino acids. CDR1 is MRHNA, CDR2 SNTAGT, per germline. A few counts support this clone. Donors were nominally healthy when sampled, though unrecorded immune exposures were likely. The chain is built from TRBV6-4 and TRBJ2-1; D may be TRBD2 (6 bases). The receptor's source is a male donor in good health and CMV-seropositive. What was sequenced was PBMCs. The CDR3 loop is CASSDSEGSYNEQFF. DNA of the CDR3: TGTGCCAGCAGTGACTCGGAGGGATCCTACAATGAGCAGTTCTTC.